This record looks at one T cell receptor beta chain sequence and its context. The sample comes from a study of control samples from healthy donors and cancer patients. Trimming left V 0 bases short and J 1 base short, with 11 bases between. This CDR3 has 15 residues. CDR1 SGHRS and CDR2 YFSETQ come from the germline V gene. TCRdb's copy holds only in-frame clones and misses some; the assay was immunoSEQ multiplex PCR. Of around 96,000 clones in the sample, about 92% were seen once. The receptor was derived from a man aged 18 to 30 in good health. V and J are TRBV5-1 and TRBJ2-7, with D maybe TRBD2 (5 bases). Material: blood. CDR3: CASSLVSSRSYEQYF. For the CDR3, the DNA is TGCGCCAGCAGCTTGGTTTCTAGCCGGTCCTACGAGCAGTACTTC.